A single sample gave rise to the 5 T cell receptor beta chains below, sequenced in a study of cytomegalovirus exposure and HLA in healthy donors. Assay: immunoSEQ multiplex PCR; the TCRdb copy retains only in-frame clones and omits some. In the table there are approximately 59,000 clones, roughly 92% of which are singletons. Sequenced material: PBMCs. The receptors were gathered from a man aged 18 to 29 in good health and CMV-seropositive.

The chain joins TRBV30 to TRBJ2-3, with 12 bases identical to TRBD2. Germline CDR1 GTSNPN, CDR2 SVGIG (reference sequence). The CDR3 sequence is 16 residues long. Losses at the gene ends were 1 base for V and 4 bases for J; bases not matched to a gene: 6. In nucleotides, the CDR3 is TGTGCCTGGAGTGCTCCGACTAGCGGGAGAGCAGATACGCAGTATTTT. Its protein is CAWSAPTSGRADTQYF.

V gene TRBV7-6 combines with J gene TRBJ2-7, with a tentative D call TRBD1 (5 bases). Per germline, CDR1 SGHVS and CDR2 FNYEAQ. CDR3 length: 15 residues. Trimming pared 2 bases from V and 0 bases from J, leaving 11 bases between. CDR3: CASSLQGGVSYEQYF. The CDR3 DNA is TGTGCCAGCAGCTTACAGGGTGGTGTCTCCTACGAGCAGTACTTC.

This clone was counted a single time. The rearrangement joins TRBV11-2 to TRBJ2-1, with D possibly being TRBD1 (6 bases). Between the trimmed V and J ends, which lost 3 bases and 0 bases, there was a span of 9 bases. Germline lookup yields CDR1 SGHAT and CDR2 FQNNGV. This CDR3 is 15 amino acids long. The CDR3 region has the DNA TGTGCCAGCAGCTTGGGACAAAGCTCCTACAATGAGCAGTTCTTC. Translated: CASSLGQSSYNEQFF.

This clone was seen more than once but under ten times. The chain employs TRBV10-3 and TRBJ2-7, with D possibly TRBD1 on 5 matching bases. Between the trimmed V and J ends, which lost 7 bases and 0 bases, there was a span of 16 bases. Germline V gene data show CDR1 as ENHRY and CDR2 as SYGVKD. This CDR3 has 15 amino acids. The CDR3 DNA is TGTGCCATCATCAACGACAGTAGAAGCTCCTACGAGCAGTACTTC. Its translation: CAIINDSRSSYEQYF.

V is TRBV2 and J is TRBJ2-3; a possible D gene is TRBD1 (7 bases). Looked up from germline, CDR1 is SNHLY and CDR2 is FYNNEI. The CDR3 loop spans 14 amino acids. The V and J ends lost 6 bases and 6 bases respectively, with 16 bases between them. Here the CDR3 DNA reads TGTGCCAGCAGGAGAAGGGACAGCGGGGATACGCAGTATTTT. Protein sequence: CASRRRDSGDTQYF. Looking up the rest from reference TRBV2 and TRBJ2-3 gives the full variable domain: EPEVTQTPSHQVTQMGQEVILRCVPISNHLYFYWYRQILGQKVEFLVSFYNNEISEKSEIFDDQFSVERPDGSNFTLKIRSTKLEDSAMYFCASRRRDSGDTQYFGPGTRLTVL.